These 27 T cell receptor beta chains were sequenced from one sample in a study of OX40 agonist ivuxolimab in advanced cancers. To prepare the library, the immunoSEQ multiplex PCR assay was applied. As stored in TCRdb, this immuneACCESS dataset retains in-frame rearrangements with V and J assigned. A fraction of the clones does not appear; measured against another copy, unresolved V genes explain less than half of the discrepancy, and the remainder lacks a known reason. This sample holds around 20,000 clones; about 80% were observed only once. Jointly, the top ten make up about a third of the sample. Source: CD4+ or CD8+ T cells sorted from blood, taken in a trial of the OX40 agonist ivuxolimab. All receptors derive from an adult with an advanced solid tumor such as melanoma, head and neck, liver or kidney cancer.

The sample holds a few counts of this clone. This chain connects TRBV5-4 to TRBJ2-7; tentatively, D is TRBD1 or TRBD2 (6 bases each). The CDR3 is 14 residues long. The V and J ends lost 0 bases and 5 bases respectively, with 12 bases between them. CDR1 is SGHNT and CDR2 is YYREEE in the germline V gene (reference sequence). The DNA for the CDR3 is TGTGCCAGCAGCTTGGGAGGGGGGATTAACGAGCAGTACTTC. Protein product: CASSLGGGINEQYF. The entire variable domain, with the rest obtained from reference TRBV5-4 and TRBJ2-7, is as follows: ETGVTQSPTHLIKTRGQQVTLRCSSQSGHNTVSWYQQALGQGPQFIFQYYREEENGRGNFPPRFSGLQFPNYSSELNVNALELDDSALYLCASSLGGGINEQYFGPGTRLTVT.

The J gene is TRBJ2-3, the V gene TRBV10-2; tentative D call: TRBD2 (6 bases). Deletions cut 6 bases from V and 0 bases from J, with 10 bases between. The CDR3 totals 14 residues. Germline V gene lookup returns CDR1 WSHSY and CDR2 SAAADI. This CDR3 is CASSLSGSTDTQYF. The CDR3 bases are TGCGCCAGCAGCCTTAGCGGTAGCACAGATACGCAGTATTTT.

This clone was recorded once. The chain recombines TRBV9 with TRBJ2-1; possible D gene TRBD2, 6 bases. This CDR3 contains 16 residues. Germline assignment: CDR1 SGDLS and CDR2 YYNGEE. V was trimmed by 6 bases and J by 5 bases, leaving 21 bases between them. CDR3 nucleotides: TGTGCCAGCACCCCATTTGGGGGGAGGAGAGACAATGAGCAGTTCTTC. Protein sequence: CASTPFGGRRDNEQFF.

The CDR3 region is CASSRLETGVVQETQYF. CDR3 nucleotide sequence: TGCGCCAGCAGCCGGTTGGAGACAGGGGTCGTCCAAGAGACCCAGTACTTC. The chain joins TRBV5-1 to TRBJ2-5; TRBD1 agrees at 8 bases. The CDR3 runs 17 residues. Looked up from germline, CDR1 is SGHRS and CDR2 is YFSETQ. V trimming: 4 bases; J trimming: 1 base; junction bases outside the gene matches: 12. Using reference TRBV5-1 and TRBJ2-5 for the parts outside the CDR3, the full variable domain is KAGVTQTPRYLIKTRGQQVTLSCSPISGHRSVSWYQQTPGQGLQFLFEYFSETQRNKGNFPGRFSGRQFSNSRSEMNVSTLELGDSALYLCASSRLETGVVQETQYFGPGTRLLVL.

The genes are TRBV13 and TRBJ1-3; a weak D match, TRBD1 (6 bases). CDR1 is PRHDT and CDR2 is FYEKMQ in the germline V gene (reference sequence). The length of the CDR3 is 16 residues. Deletions cut 2 bases from V and 0 bases from J, with 11 bases between. This CDR3 reads CASSLYGTTSGNTIYF. In DNA, the CDR3 is TGTGCCAGCAGCTTATACGGGACAACCTCTGGAAACACCATATATTTT.

The chain links TRBV20-1 to TRBJ2-7, with D hard to call. Trimming removed 0 bases at V and 2 bases at J, with 2 bases between. The CDR3 spans 11 residues. The V gene's germline CDR1 is DFQATT and CDR2 SNEGSKA (reference sequence). The CDR3 nucleotides read TGCAGTGCTAGAGAGACCTACGAGCAGTACTTC. Its translation is CSARETYEQYF.

This chain connects TRBV15 to TRBJ2-5; the match to TRBD2 covers 8 bases. The CDR3 is 18 amino acids. Losses at the gene ends were 2 bases for V and 5 bases for J; bases not matched to a gene: 16. In germline, CDR1 is LNHNV, CDR2 YYDKDF (reference sequence). The CDR3 reads CATSRSYTQRGRGETQYF. The CDR3 DNA is TGTGCCACCAGCAGATCCTATACGCAGCGGGGGAGGGGGGAGACCCAGTACTTC.

This clone was seen only a few times. This sequence joins TRBV21-1 and TRBJ1-1; the D call in the table, TRBD1, was not verified against the DNA. TRBV21-1 is a pseudogene locus. The CDR3 sequence is 15 residues long. The DNA for the CDR3 is TGTGCCAGCAGCAAAGCTACAGCCCCAAACACTGAAGCTTTCTTT. The encoded protein is CASSKATAPNTEAFF.

This clone is categorized as medium-sized (0.01 to 0.1%). The chain uses TRBV4-3 and TRBJ2-7, with 7 bases matching TRBD2. Germline V gene sequence: CDR1 LGHNA, CDR2 YSLEER. The CDR3 covers 15 residues. V lost 0 bases, J lost 0 bases, and 2 bases stayed unmatched. The CDR3 here is CASSQDGGGSYEQYF. The DNA of the CDR3 is TGCGCCAGCAGCCAAGACGGCGGGGGCTCCTACGAGCAGTACTTC.

The V gene is TRBV7-9, the J gene TRBJ2-1, with D possibly TRBD1 on 6 matching bases. The V end was cut by 0 bases, the J end by 6 bases, with 12 bases between. This CDR3 region has 15 residues. The germline V gene encodes CDR1 SEHNR and CDR2 FQNEAQ (reference sequence). CDR3 sequence (DNA): TGTGCCAGCAGCTTAGCGGGGGCAGCGGTCAATGAGCAGTTCTTC. Protein product: CASSLAGAAVNEQFF.

The rearrangement links TRBV13 to TRBJ2-1, with D perhaps matching TRBD2 (6 bases). Deletions cut 3 bases from V and 9 bases from J, with 12 bases between. Germline CDR1 reads PRHDT; CDR2 reads FYEKMQ (reference sequence). The CDR3 is 13 residues long. CDR3 in amino acids: CASSFPMGGEQFF. For the CDR3, the DNA is TGTGCCAGCAGCTTCCCGATGGGGGGTGAGCAGTTCTTC.

The gene calls are TRBV30 and TRBJ2-7, with TRBD2 matching 7 bases. There are 14 residues in the CDR3. V shed 0 bases, J shed 3 bases, and the junction held 5 bases outside the gene matches. In germline, CDR1 is GTSNPN, CDR2 SVGIG (reference sequence). The CDR3 nucleotides are TGTGCCTGGAGTGTAAACGGGAGGTACTACGAGCAGTACTTC. Translating gives CAWSVNGRYYEQYF.

The chain carries TRBV13 and TRBJ2-1, with D hard to call. V lost 0 bases and J 6 bases, leaving 6 bases between the germline ends. The CDR3 runs 13 residues. Germline CDR1 reads PRHDT; CDR2 reads FYEKMQ (reference sequence). CDR3 protein: CASSLGQPNEQFF. The CDR3, as DNA: TGTGCCAGCAGCTTAGGACAGCCCAATGAGCAGTTCTTC.

V gene TRBV7-9 combines with J gene TRBJ2-2; D perhaps matches TRBD2 (5 bases). This CDR3 is 15 amino acids long. Trimming pared 6 bases from V and 5 bases from J, leaving 16 bases between. Germline V lookup: CDR1 SEHNR, CDR2 FQNEAQ (reference sequence). CDR3 protein: CASSPSGVGTGELFF. As DNA, the CDR3 is TGTGCCAGCAGTCCGAGCGGAGTCGGAACCGGGGAGCTGTTTTTT.

The chain links TRBV28 to TRBJ1-1; D call uncertain. This CDR3 is built from 13 residues. Germline V CDR1 and CDR2: MDHEN, SYDVKM. Trimming took 6 bases from V and 1 from J, leaving 9 bases between them. CDR3 amino acids: CASRLRGNTEAFF. The CDR3 DNA reads as TGTGCCAGCAGACTTCGAGGGAACACTGAAGCTTTCTTT.

This clone was seen more than once but under ten times. The chain carries TRBV6-5 and TRBJ2-5; D unclear. CDR3 length: 13 residues. CDR1 and CDR2 from the germline V gene are MNHEY and SVGAGI. Trimming pared 2 bases from V and 7 bases from J, leaving 11 bases between. The CDR3 DNA sequence: TGTGCCAGCAGTTACGGGAATCAGCGGACCCAGTACTTC. Translated: CASSYGNQRTQYF.

In this sample, this clone turned up a few times. The V gene is TRBV27, the J gene TRBJ1-4, with TRBD1 identical over 8 bases. This CDR3 spans 14 amino acids. Germline V CDR1 and CDR2: MNHEY, SMNVEV (reference sequence). Trimming cost V 3 bases and J 9 bases; bases outside gene matches: 6. CDR3 loop: CASSFLGTGQKLFF. In nucleotides, the CDR3 is TGTGCCAGCAGTTTTCTCGGGACAGGCCAAAAACTGTTTTTT.

This clone rates as medium-sized. The J gene is TRBJ1-1, the V gene TRBV7-3; maybe TRBD1 (5 bases). This CDR3 is 14 amino acids long. Trimming pared 4 bases from V and 4 bases from J, leaving 13 bases between. The germline V gene encodes CDR1 SGHTA and CDR2 FQGTGA. The CDR3 region is CASSSYGGVTEAFF. The CDR3 DNA is TGTGCCAGCAGCTCCTATGGGGGGGTCACTGAAGCTTTCTTT.

The chain carries TRBV4-1 and TRBJ2-5, with TRBD2 matching over 14 bases. With V trimmed by 5 bases and J by 4 bases, 9 bases remained unmatched. CDR1 and CDR2 from the germline V gene are MGHRA and YSYEKL. This CDR3 has 17 residues. The CDR3 region has the DNA TGCGCCAGCAGCTTGGTGACTAGCGGGAGGGGGGGAGAGACCCAGTACTTC. Its translation is CASSLVTSGRGGETQYF.

This rearrangement joins TRBV7-8 to TRBJ1-5; no firm D call. The ends were cut back, 0 bases at V and 4 bases at J, with 10 bases in the middle. CDR1 and CDR2 (germline): SGHVS, FQNEAQ. This CDR3 is built from 15 residues. The CDR3 loop reads CASSLAALLNQPQHF. The CDR3 DNA follows: TGTGCCAGCAGCTTAGCAGCCTTACTAAATCAGCCCCAGCATTTT.

This clone was recorded a few times. This rearrangement joins TRBV28 to TRBJ2-1, with 7 bases fitting TRBD2. Losses at the gene ends were 5 bases for V and 0 bases for J; bases not matched to a gene: 10. Per the germline V gene, CDR1 is MDHEN and CDR2 is SYDVKM. This CDR3 is 17 amino acids long. CDR3 sequence: CASSPRREGSSYNEQFF. CDR3 nucleotide sequence: TGTGCCAGCAGTCCGAGAAGGGAGGGGAGCTCCTACAATGAGCAGTTCTTC. The full variable domain, with the rest looked up from reference TRBV28 and TRBJ2-1, is DVKVTQSSRYLVKRTGEKVFLECVQDMDHENMFWYRQDPGLGLRLIYFSYDVKMKEKGDIPEGYSVSREKKERFSLILESASTNQTSMYLCASSPRREGSSYNEQFFGPGTRLTVL.

The V call is TRBV28, the J call TRBJ2-7; 13 nucleotides match TRBD2. The CDR3 totals 17 residues. CDR1 is MDHEN, CDR2 SYDVKM, per germline. V lost 3 bases to trimming and J lost 0 bases; unmatched junction nucleotides: 5. In nucleotides, the CDR3 is TGTGCCAGCAGTTTTTGGACTAGCGGGAGTGTCTCCTACGAGCAGTACTTC. It is translated as CASSFWTSGSVSYEQYF.

This clone has just a few counts. CDR3 residues: CASSLESAGWGTQYF. CDR3 sequence (DNA): TGTGCCAGCAGCCTCGAGTCAGCCGGATGGGGGACCCAGTACTTC. This chain joins TRBV5-6 and TRBJ2-5; the D is unclear. The CDR3 is 15 residues long. The V gene's germline CDR1 is SGHDT and CDR2 YYEEEE. V lost 4 bases, J lost 7 bases, and 20 bases lay in between.

This chain connects TRBV4-1 to TRBJ1-1, with TRBD1 as a possible D gene (6 bases). The ends were cut back, 0 bases at V and 4 bases at J, with 15 bases in the middle. CDR3 length: 16 amino acids. Germline CDR1 and CDR2: MGHRA and YSYEKL. The CDR3 DNA sequence: TGCGCCAGCAGCCAAGAGCCCCTCGGGGGGGCCACTGAAGCTTTCTTT. Encoded protein: CASSQEPLGGATEAFF.

This clone was picked up one time. V gene TRBV5-1 combines with J gene TRBJ1-2, with D unresolved. V was clipped by 0 bases and J by 3 bases, with 12 bases between them. Per germline, CDR1 SGHRS and CDR2 YFSETQ. This CDR3 contains 15 residues. The CDR3 DNA follows: TGCGCCAGCAGCTTGGAGGTTCAGCACGACTATGGCTACACCTTC. This encodes CASSLEVQHDYGYTF.

The rearrangement joins TRBV6-5 to TRBJ1-5, with D uncertain. Per germline, CDR1 MNHEY and CDR2 SVGAGI. The V end was cut by 2 bases, the J end by 0 bases, with 8 bases between. The CDR3 is made up of 15 amino acids. The CDR3 protein is CASSYVGYSNQPQHF. The CDR3 nucleotides are TGTGCCAGCAGTTACGTCGGATATAGCAATCAGCCCCAGCATTTT.

V is TRBV5-4 and J is TRBJ1-5; D not certain. Trimming shortened V by 0 bases and J by 0 bases, and 7 bases separated the two germline ends. CDR3 length equals 15 residues. Germline loops: CDR1 SGHNT, CDR2 YYREEE (reference sequence). DNA of the CDR3: TGTGCCAGCAGCTTGGACCGAAATAGCAATCAGCCCCAGCATTTT. Translation: CASSLDRNSNQPQHF.